Presented here are 15 T cell receptor beta chains from one specimen sequenced in a study of blood T cell repertoires in COVID-19. Repertoires were generated with immunoSEQ multiplex PCR, while TCRdb's copy carries only in-frame clones and drops some. Here the sample spans approximately 290,000 clones, roughly 90% being singletons. The source material was peripheral blood. These receptors were taken from a young woman with COVID-19, enrolled during active disease.

This chain connects TRBV19 to TRBJ1-6; D might be TRBD1 (6 bases). The germline V gene has CDR1 LNHDA and CDR2 SQIVND (reference sequence). Trimming stripped 5 bases from V and 6 bases from J, with 11 bases between. The CDR3 consists of 14 residues. This CDR3 reads CASSEQGPNSPLHF. Here the CDR3 DNA reads TGTGCCAGTAGTGAACAGGGACCTAATTCACCCCTCCACTTT.

V gene TRBV4-1 combines with J gene TRBJ1-2; D gene uncertain. The CDR3 contains 15 residues. Trimming left V 4 bases short and J 9 bases short, with 21 bases between. Germline-derived CDR1 and CDR2 are MGHRA and YSYEKL. CDR3 sequence reads: CASSLGLEGPRSYTF. In DNA, the CDR3 is TGCGCCAGCAGCCTAGGGTTGGAGGGTCCGCGGAGCTACACCTTC.

This clone was found many times. Additional DNA sequences in this sample encode the identical CDR3. The CDR3 sequence: CASSQGQVNYGYTF. The CDR3 DNA reads TGTGCCAGCAGCCAAGGACAAGTCAACTATGGCTACACCTTC. The chain joins TRBV4-2 to TRBJ1-2, with D hard to call. Germline values: CDR1 LGHNA, CDR2 YNFKEQ. This CDR3 has 14 amino acids. Trimming shortened V by 1 base and J by 2 bases, and 8 bases separated the two germline ends.

The chain employs TRBV11-1 and TRBJ2-1, with D maybe TRBD2 (6 bases). Germline CDR1 and CDR2: SGHAT and FQDESV (reference sequence). This CDR3 comprises 12 residues. Trimming left V 4 bases short and J 8 bases short, with 9 bases between. The CDR3 loop is CASSSWEDEQFF. The CDR3 DNA reads as TGTGCCAGCAGCTCCTGGGAGGATGAGCAGTTCTTC.

The rearrangement links TRBV7-8 to TRBJ2-1, with 10 positions matching TRBD2. Germline CDR1 and CDR2: SGHVS and FQNEAQ. This CDR3 comprises 17 residues. The junction had 15 bases not matched to a gene; V was cut back by 3 bases and J by 10 bases. CDR3 sequence: CASSFSPEGSGGQEQFF. The DNA of the CDR3 is TGTGCCAGCAGCTTTAGCCCCGAGGGTAGCGGGGGGCAGGAGCAGTTCTTC.

This rearrangement joins TRBV27 to TRBJ1-1; perhaps TRBD1 as D (5 bases). This CDR3 has 13 amino acids. V lost 7 bases to trimming and J lost 7 bases, with 16 bases between them. CDR1 and CDR2 from the germline V gene are MNHEY and SMNVEV (reference sequence). The CDR3 DNA reads TGTGCCAGCAAGCCTCACGGGGGAGGTGAAGCTTTCTTT. The encoded protein is CASKPHGGGEAFF.

This clone occurred once. This rearrangement joins TRBV6-5 to TRBJ2-7; D may be TRBD1 (6 bases). This CDR3 region has 16 residues. Germline CDR1 is MNHEY and CDR2 is SVGAGI. Between the trimmed V and J ends, which lost 2 bases and 0 bases, there was a span of 14 bases. The CDR3 loop reads CASSYRDDRSSYEQYF. Written as DNA, the CDR3 is TGTGCCAGCAGTTACAGAGATGACAGGAGCTCCTACGAGCAGTACTTC.

The chain is built from TRBV10-2 and TRBJ2-3; 10 bases agree with TRBD2. V was clipped by 2 bases and J by 1 base; unmatched bases: 9. The CDR3 runs 18 residues. The germline gives CDR1 WSHSY, CDR2 SAAADI. The CDR3 here is CASSEPRSSGGGTDTQYF. The CDR3 DNA follows: TGCGCCAGCAGTGAGCCACGTTCGAGCGGGGGGGGCACAGATACGCAGTATTTT.

V usage is TRBV11-2 and J usage is TRBJ2-1; 13 bases agree with TRBD2. The germline V gene has CDR1 SGHAT and CDR2 FQNNGV. J was trimmed by 9 bases and V by 4 bases; bases with no gene match: 9. The CDR3 is 16 residues long. The CDR3 DNA reads TGTGCCAGCAGCTCCCTCCAACTAGCGGGGGGGGGTGAGCAGTTCTTC. It is translated as CASSSLQLAGGGEQFF.

The chain joins TRBV7-9 to TRBJ2-2; possible D gene TRBD2, 6 bases. V was cut by 1 base and J by 5 bases, with 14 bases left in between. CDR1 SEHNR and CDR2 FQNEAQ come from the germline V gene (reference sequence). The CDR3 has 16 amino acids. The CDR3 loop reads CASSLEPRGFTGELFF. In nucleotides, the CDR3 is TGTGCCAGCAGCTTAGAGCCACGGGGGTTTACCGGGGAGCTGTTTTTT.

The rearrangement joins TRBV27 to TRBJ1-2; the D is unclear. The CDR3 extends over 14 amino acids. V shed 4 bases and J shed 5 bases, with 14 bases lying between them. Looked up from germline, CDR1 is MNHEY and CDR2 is SMNVEV (reference sequence). For the CDR3, the DNA is TGTGCCAGCAGTTCGGTCCTAGGTTTTTATGGCTACACCTTC. This sequence encodes CASSSVLGFYGYTF.

The chain has TRBV21-1 and TRBJ1-6. TRBV21-1 is a pseudogene locus. The CDR3 has 16 amino acids. The CDR3 region is CASSKLWSGQDTPLHF. The CDR3 DNA follows: TGTGCCAGCAGCAAATTGTGGAGCGGCCAAGATACCCCCCTCCACTTT.

This sequence joins TRBV19 and TRBJ1-5; tentative D call: TRBD1 (5 bases). Germline lookup yields CDR1 LNHDA and CDR2 SQIVND (reference sequence). V was clipped by 1 base and J by 7 bases, with 14 bases between them. The CDR3 has 15 residues. For the CDR3, the DNA is TGTGCCAGTAGTATAGTAGGGAAGGGGCACCAGCCCCAGCATTTT. This codes for CASSIVGKGHQPQHF.

The V and J genes are TRBV9 and TRBJ1-2; 7 positions agree with TRBD1. The trim removed 3 bases at V and 8 bases at J, leaving 22 bases unmatched. Germline lookup yields CDR1 SGDLS and CDR2 YYNGEE. The length of the CDR3 is 18 residues. DNA for the CDR3: TGTGCCAGCAGCGCCGAACTACAAATGGACAGGAATTCGCAGGGCTACACCTTC. Translation: CASSAELQMDRNSQGYTF.

The gene calls are TRBV5-1 and TRBJ2-2; D unclear. V was shortened by 0 bases and J by 7 bases, with 10 bases between the two germline ends. The CDR3 contains 14 residues. Germline lookup yields CDR1 SGHRS and CDR2 YFSETQ. As DNA, the CDR3 is TGCGCCAGCAGCTTGGGGTCCCGGAGCGGGGAGCTGTTTTTT. Translating it yields CASSLGSRSGELFF.